This is a list of T cell receptor beta chains from one sample in a study of CD8+ T cells in alopecia areata. Here immunoSEQ multiplex PCR was the method, and the copy in TCRdb shows in-frame clones only, minus some. The profile shows just over 150,000 clones, approximately 65% of them singletons. Source: CD4+ T cells sorted from blood, taken at week 4, from a patient treated with tofacitinib. These receptors originate from a human donor with alopecia areata. Both conserved end residues are part of each CDR3. The D gene is left open where the match is weak.

TRBV18	NA	TRBJ2-5	CASSDRRTPRGQETQYF
TRBV29-1	NA	TRBJ1-2	CSARTVYGYTF
TRBV29-1	NA	TRBJ2-5	CSVANLETQYF
TRBV20-1	NA	TRBJ2-1	CSALAGLQFF
TRBV20-1	NA	TRBJ1-2	CSPRSDYGYTF
TRBV15	NA	TRBJ2-5	CATSRETGMRETQYF
TRBV29-1	NA	TRBJ1-1	CSVARLPGLTEAFF
TRBV29-1	NA	TRBJ2-7	CSVVTPGTYEQYF
TRBV7-2	TRBD2	TRBJ2-1	CASSLGPGLAGDQQFF
TRBV5-4	TRBD1	TRBJ1-2	CASSQDRVAGYTF
TRBV29-1	NA	TRBJ2-7	CSVAPGDYEQYF